This TCR beta chain was obtained from a study of T cells after yellow fever vaccination. Each CDR3 protein is one row after TCRdb ran MiXCR on the 5' RACE reads. The sample has some 290,000 distinct CDR3 sequences; about 10% are singletons. This clonotype showed up many times. The receptor was derived from a man aged 18 to 30 who received the YFV17D yellow fever vaccine. The specimen was CD4+ T cells sorted from PBMCs, collected 45 days after the yellow fever booster vaccination.

CDR3 bases: TGCGCCAGCAGCCCTGGTTTTGGTAACACTGAAGCTTTCTTT. It codes for CASSPGFGNTEAFF. The chain has TRBV5-1 and TRBJ1-1; D ambiguous. The CDR3 length is 14 residues. CDR1 is SGHRS and CDR2 is YFSETQ in the germline V gene. The germline V and J ends were trimmed by 4 bases and 2 bases, with 12 bases remaining between them.